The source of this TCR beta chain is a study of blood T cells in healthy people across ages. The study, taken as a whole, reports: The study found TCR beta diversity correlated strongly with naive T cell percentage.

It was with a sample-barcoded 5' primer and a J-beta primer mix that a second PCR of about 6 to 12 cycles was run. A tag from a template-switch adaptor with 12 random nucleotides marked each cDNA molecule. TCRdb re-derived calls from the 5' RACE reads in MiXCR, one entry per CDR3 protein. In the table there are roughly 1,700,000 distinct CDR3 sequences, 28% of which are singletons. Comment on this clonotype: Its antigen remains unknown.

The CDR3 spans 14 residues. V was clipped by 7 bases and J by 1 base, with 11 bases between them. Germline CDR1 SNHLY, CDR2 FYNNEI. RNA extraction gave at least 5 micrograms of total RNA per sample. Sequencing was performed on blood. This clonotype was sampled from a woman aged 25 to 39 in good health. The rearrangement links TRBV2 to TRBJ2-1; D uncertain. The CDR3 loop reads CASTERASYNEQFF. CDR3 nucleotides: TGTGCCAGCACCGAAAGGGCATCCTACAATGAGCAGTTCTTC. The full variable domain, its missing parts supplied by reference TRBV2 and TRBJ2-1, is EPEVTQTPSHQVTQMGQEVILRCVPISNHLYFYWYRQILGQKVEFLVSFYNNEISEKSEIFDDQFSVERPDGSNFTLKIRSTKLEDSAMYFCASTERASYNEQFFGPGTRLTVL.